The 8 T cell receptor beta chains presented below share a single source sample, sequenced in a study of blood T cell repertoires in COVID-19. The table came from immunoSEQ multiplex PCR; TCRdb's copy has only in-frame clones and leaves some out. The sample carries 50,000 to 55,000 clones, about nine tenths recorded once. Sequencing was carried out using peripheral blood. The source is a man older than 75 with acute or convalescent COVID-19.

The chain has TRBV14 and TRBJ2-4; 9 bases are shared with TRBD1. Trimming at V came to 3 bases and at J to 2 bases, leaving 14 bases not matched to a gene. Per germline, CDR1 SGHDN and CDR2 FVKESK. There are 19 residues in the CDR3. As DNA, the CDR3 is TGTGCCAGCAGCCAGGTAAAGGGGACAGGGACGTTTTCCAAAAACATTCAGTACTTC. Protein sequence: CASSQVKGTGTFSKNIQYF.

This chain uses TRBV5-1 with TRBJ2-5, with D unclear. This CDR3 is built from 14 residues. CDR1 is SGHRS and CDR2 is YFSETQ in the germline V gene. V was clipped by 0 bases and J by 2 bases, with 8 bases between them. CDR3: CASSLGSSQETQYF. The CDR3 DNA sequence: TGCGCCAGCAGCTTGGGCAGTTCTCAAGAGACCCAGTACTTC.

The genes are TRBV9 and TRBJ2-7, with 10 bases fitting TRBD1. Germline loops: CDR1 SGDLS, CDR2 YYNGEE. J gave up 5 bases and V 3 bases, and 5 bases lay outside the gene matches. CDR3 length: 14 residues. The CDR3 DNA follows: TGTGCCAGCAGCGCCGGGACAGGGGACAACGAGCAGTACTTC. It yields the protein CASSAGTGDNEQYF.

J is TRBJ1-6 and V is TRBV6-5; D not certain. Trimming removed 0 bases at V and 11 bases at J, with 11 bases between. The length of the CDR3 is 14 residues. Germline V gene lookup returns CDR1 MNHEY and CDR2 SVGAGI. DNA for the CDR3: TGTGCCAGCAGTTACTCCCCGGTCGGTGCACCCCTCCACTTT. This translates into CASSYSPVGAPLHF.

This clone came up once. The J gene is TRBJ1-4, the V gene TRBV29-1; tentatively, D is TRBD1 (5 bases). Germline V gene lookup returns CDR1 SQVTM and CDR2 ANQGSEA. The CDR3 consists of 13 residues. V was clipped by 6 bases and J by 5 bases, with 13 bases between them. The CDR3 is CSVKGRGNEKLFF. The CDR3 coding sequence is TGCAGCGTGAAGGGGAGGGGAAATGAAAAACTGTTTTTT.

The gene calls are TRBV14 and TRBJ1-2; D unclear. This CDR3 is built from 14 residues. The V gene's germline CDR1 is SGHDN and CDR2 FVKESK. With 4 bases removed from V and 6 bases from J, the gap between germline ends came to 15 bases. CDR3 DNA sequence: TGTGCCAGCAGCCTAGTTCCACTCGGGGATGGCTACACCTTC. Its translation is CASSLVPLGDGYTF.

The chain employs TRBV5-1 and TRBJ2-5; D not resolved. The V gene's germline CDR1 is SGHRS and CDR2 YFSETQ. The CDR3 spans 14 residues. V lost 0 bases to trimming and J lost 1 base, with 7 bases between them. The CDR3 DNA sequence: TGCGCCAGCAGCTTGGGCGGATCCCAAGAGACCCAGTACTTC. It translates to CASSLGGSQETQYF.

This chain joins TRBV7-8 and TRBJ1-2; D might be TRBD1 (5 bases). The CDR3 is 16 residues long. V lost 7 bases to trimming and J lost 0 bases, with 18 bases between them. The germline CDR1 and CDR2 sequences are SGHVS and FQNEAQ. The CDR3 DNA is TGTGCCAGCACCCCTAGGGGATGGGCTTCTAACTATGGCTACACCTTC. This encodes CASTPRGWASNYGYTF.